This TCR beta chain came from a study of CD8+CD57+ T cells in acquired aplastic anemia. Across the study: About 3 ug was the average amount of DNA from sorted CD4+ and CD8+ cells. Study results and caveats: Comparison of patients with controls identified 25 to 30 shared CD8+ CDR3 sequences. A significant difference in CD8+ Simpson's diversity between patients and controls was not found.

The CDR3 totals 14 residues. V lost 8 bases and J lost 7; bases outside the gene matches: 13. Per the germline V gene, CDR1 is SGHTA and CDR2 is FQGTGA. Using genomic DNA as the template, TCR beta VDJ and CDR3 profiling was carried out. Each CDR3 protein gets one entry after TCRdb re-called the reads with MiXCR. Among 200,000 to 250,000 distinct CDR3 sequences listed, roughly 50% were seen once. The authors sequenced patients whose flow cytometry had shown CD8+CD57+ cell expansion. The enrolled patients all had severe acquired aplastic anemia. Remarks on this clonotype: No antigen is known for it.

The V gene is TRBV7-3, the J gene TRBJ2-7; 8 positions agree with TRBD1. This TCR derives from a human donor with aplastic anemia. Sequencing used sorted CD4+, CD8+, or CD8+CD57+ T cells (not recorded which) from PBMCs. CDR3 protein: CASQDRATGEEQYF. The CDR3 DNA is TGTGCCAGCCAGGACAGGGCGACCGGGGAGGAGCAGTACTTC.